In this sample, the clone carrying this T cell receptor beta chain turned up many times. TCRdb reanalysed the RT-PCR reads using MiXCR and keeps one entry per CDR3 protein. The table shows fewer than 95,000 distinct CDR3 sequences, with just under 5% occurring only once. The data belong to a study of patients and donors after allogeneic stem cell transplantation. Sequenced input: blood, either unsorted or a sorted T cell fraction (not recorded which). The receptor was derived from a human donor who was either an allogeneic HSCT recipient or a stem cell or donor lymphocyte infusion donor (not recorded which). It is not recorded whose cells these are; they may come from a transplant donor.

The CDR3 sequence: CASSPRAGIAYEQYF. CDR3 nucleotide sequence: TGTGCCAGCAGCCCCAGAGCGGGTATAGCCTACGAGCAGTACTTC. This chain joins TRBV7-6 and TRBJ2-7, with D tentatively TRBD2 (6 bases). V was trimmed by 5 bases and J by 2 bases, leaving 16 bases between them. Germline loops: CDR1 SGHVS, CDR2 FNYEAQ. The CDR3 runs to 15 residues.